This T cell receptor beta chain appears in the sequencing data of a study of beta chain features in type 1 diabetes. Study summary: The study examined 90 million to 130 million sorted cells across all samples. Study-wide results and caveats: Shorter templates might be favored by PCR, equally in patients and controls.

Concerning this clone: Its antigen is not identified.

About 120 mL of blood, on average, came from one heparinised draw per donor. CD4+ cells of the naive, central memory, regulatory and stem cell-like memory types were sorted via CD45RO/CCR7/CD25/CD127/CD95/CD27. Expressed TCRB transcripts got sequenced, as all isolated RNA was reverse transcribed. Only in-frame clones appear in the TCRdb table, and some are missing; sequencing was by immunoSEQ multiplex PCR. Counted here are under 300,000 clones, about 26% occurring once; the ten biggest clones make up approximately 4%. Input material: central memory CD4+ T cells from blood. This TCR came from a man younger than 45 in good health.

This CDR3 reads CASSDYSVYNEQFF. Here the CDR3 DNA reads TGTGCCAGCAGTGATTACTCGGTATACAATGAGCAGTTCTTC. The genes are TRBV2 and TRBJ2-1; D call uncertain. Germline V gene sequence: CDR1 SNHLY, CDR2 FYNNEI. Trimming took 3 bases from V and 4 from J, leaving 10 bases between them. The CDR3 has 14 residues. The full variable domain, its missing parts supplied by reference TRBV2 and TRBJ2-1, is EPEVTQTPSHQVTQMGQEVILRCVPISNHLYFYWYRQILGQKVEFLVSFYNNEISEKSEIFDDQFSVERPDGSNFTLKIRSTKLEDSAMYFCASSDYSVYNEQFFGPGTRLTVL.